This TCR beta chain is drawn from a study of blood T cell repertoires in COVID-19. As for the study in general: Sites across the United States, Italy and Spain contributed samples from acute and convalescent COVID-19.

Germline trimming cut 4 bases from V and 3 bases from J; bases unmatched to any gene: 5. The CDR3 is made up of 15 amino acids. Germline lookup yields CDR1 SEHNR and CDR2 FQNEAQ (reference sequence). Method: immunoSEQ multiplex PCR; TCRdb's copy keeps in-frame clones and lacks some. The table shows around 300,000 clones, with around 87% occurring only once. Cohort placement rested on clinical history that participants reported themselves. Recovered Cohort 3 donors showed two negative PCRs, clearance, or symptom resolution. The V and J genes are TRBV7-9 and TRBJ2-3, with 9 bases that match TRBD1. Sequences were obtained from PBMCs or T cells enriched from blood (not recorded which). This TCR was sampled from a woman in her twenties or thirties who had recovered from COVID-19. The CDR3 reads CASSSWDRATDTQYF. The DNA of the CDR3 is TGTGCCAGCAGCTCCTGGGACAGGGCAACAGATACGCAGTATTTT.